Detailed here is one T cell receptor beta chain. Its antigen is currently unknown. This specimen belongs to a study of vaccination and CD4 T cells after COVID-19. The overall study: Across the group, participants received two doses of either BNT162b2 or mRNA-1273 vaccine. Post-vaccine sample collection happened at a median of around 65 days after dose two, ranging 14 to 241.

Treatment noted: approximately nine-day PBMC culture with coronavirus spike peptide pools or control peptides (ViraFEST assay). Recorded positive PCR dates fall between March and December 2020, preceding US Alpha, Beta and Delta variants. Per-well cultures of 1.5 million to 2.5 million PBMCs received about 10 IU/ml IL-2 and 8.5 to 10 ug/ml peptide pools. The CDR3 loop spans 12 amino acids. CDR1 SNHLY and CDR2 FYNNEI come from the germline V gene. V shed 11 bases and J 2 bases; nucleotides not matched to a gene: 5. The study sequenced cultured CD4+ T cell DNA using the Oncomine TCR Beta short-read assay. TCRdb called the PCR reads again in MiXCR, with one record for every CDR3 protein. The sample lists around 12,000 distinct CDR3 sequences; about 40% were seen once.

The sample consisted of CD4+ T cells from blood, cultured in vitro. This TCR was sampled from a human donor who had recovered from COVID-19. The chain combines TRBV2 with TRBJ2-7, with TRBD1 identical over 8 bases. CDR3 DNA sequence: TGTGCCGCTTCAGGGGGCCCCTACGAGCAGTACTTC. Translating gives CAASGGPYEQYF.